Following are 7 T cell receptor beta chains from one sample sequenced in a study of cytomegalovirus exposure and HLA in healthy donors. Use of 60 Vbeta and 13 Jbeta primers characterized the PCR. Clones were sequenced by immunoSEQ multiplex PCR, and TCRdb holds only the in-frame ones, with some missing. The sample lists roughly 130,000 clones, about 80% occurring once. The sequencing sample was made of PBMCs. These TCRs come from a male donor in good health and CMV-seronegative.

The chain recombines TRBV5-4 with TRBJ2-1; TRBD1 matches 11 bases. Germline V CDR1 and CDR2: SGHNT, YYREEE (reference sequence). The ends lost 3 bases at V and 7 bases at J; junction bases unmatched: 6. The CDR3 is 15 residues long. CDR3: CASSWGQGVGNEQFF. The CDR3 DNA is TGTGCCAGCAGCTGGGGACAGGGGGTAGGTAATGAGCAGTTCTTC. Drawing the rest from reference TRBV5-4 and TRBJ2-1, the complete variable domain is ETGVTQSPTHLIKTRGQQVTLRCSSQSGHNTVSWYQQALGQGPQFIFQYYREEENGRGNFPPRFSGLQFPNYSSELNVNALELDDSALYLCASSWGQGVGNEQFFGPGTRLTVL.

The table lists this clone with a few counts. J is TRBJ1-2 and V is TRBV29-1, with TRBD1 as a possible D gene (5 bases). V lost 3 bases and J 1 base, leaving 15 bases between the germline ends. This CDR3 is 15 amino acids long. Germline CDR1 reads SQVTM; CDR2 reads ANQGSEA. CDR3: CSVDSPGGFNYGYTF. The CDR3 DNA follows: TGCAGCGTTGATTCCCCGGGGGGATTTAACTATGGCTACACCTTC.

A few counts support this clone. The chain combines TRBV9 with TRBJ2-1; 12 bases align to TRBD1. This CDR3 is 21 amino acids long. Losses at the gene ends were 1 base for V and 7 bases for J; bases not matched to a gene: 21. Germline values: CDR1 SGDLS, CDR2 YYNGEE. This CDR3 is CASSVPTGTGGQGGTINEQFF. CDR3 bases: TGTGCCAGCAGCGTACCAACCGGGACAGGGGGCCAGGGCGGGACTATAAATGAGCAGTTCTTC.

The rearrangement joins TRBV5-6 to TRBJ2-1; possible D gene TRBD2, 6 bases. Looked up from germline, CDR1 is SGHDT and CDR2 is YYEEEE. The CDR3 is 15 amino acids. Trimming left V 4 bases short and J 5 bases short, with 16 bases between. Here the CDR3 reads CASSPGEVTNNEQFF. CDR3 coding DNA: TGTGCCAGCAGCCCCGGGGAGGTTACAAACAATGAGCAGTTCTTC.

The chain joins TRBV7-2 to TRBJ1-5; unclear D gene. CDR3 length: 15 residues. Deletions cut 5 bases from V and 0 bases from J, with 11 bases between. Germline V gene lookup returns CDR1 SGHTA and CDR2 FQGNSA. CDR3 DNA sequence: TGTGCCAGCAGCAAACGCGGGGATAGCAATCAGCCCCAGCATTTT. It specifies CASSKRGDSNQPQHF.

V and J are TRBV30 and TRBJ1-2; D possibly corresponds to TRBD1 (5 bases). The germline V gene has CDR1 GTSNPN and CDR2 SVGIG (reference sequence). The V end was cut by 2 bases, the J end by 3 bases, with 16 bases between. The CDR3 has 15 residues. CDR3 sequence reads: CAWSNPTGGDYGYTF. CDR3 bases: TGTGCCTGGAGTAATCCCACCGGGGGGGACTATGGCTACACCTTC.

Points on this clone: The sample contains more than one DNA sequence encoding this CDR3. The chain carries TRBV4-2 and TRBJ1-1; D remains ambiguous. The CDR3 extends over 14 amino acids. Germline values: CDR1 LGHNA, CDR2 YNFKEQ. V lost 0 bases, J lost 0 bases, and 5 bases lay in between. The CDR3 DNA reads as TGTGCCAGCAGCCAAGACCCAGTGAACACTGAAGCTTTCTTT. This codes for CASSQDPVNTEAFF.